This passage covers 23 T cell receptor beta chains from one sample sequenced in a study of response to subunit inactivated influenza vaccine. MiXCR, run by TCRdb on the RT-PCR reads, gives a single entry per CDR3 protein. This table holds fewer than 800,000 distinct CDR3 sequences, 15% to 17% found once. The sequences come from PBMCs from blood, collected less than 13 days after vaccination. These receptor sequences come from a middle-aged man who received an inactivated influenza vaccine.

This clonotype has more than one count but fewer than ten. J is TRBJ1-5 and V is TRBV6-2 or TRBV6-3, with 8 positions matching TRBD1. There are 13 residues in the CDR3. Per germline, CDR1 MNHEY and CDR2 SVGEGT. Trimming took 7 bases from V and 2 from J; bases not matched to a gene: 1. The CDR3 DNA reads as TGTGCCAGCACGGACAGGGGCAATCAGCCCCAGCATTTT. This sequence encodes CASTDRGNQPQHF.

This chain links TRBV20-1 with TRBJ2-5; 8 nucleotides align to TRBD2. Germline CDR1 is DFQATT and CDR2 is SNEGSKA (reference sequence). The CDR3 is made up of 13 amino acids. Unmatched junction bases numbered 6, after V lost 3 bases and J lost 6 bases. The CDR3 spells CSASGGALKTQYF. The CDR3 DNA reads TGCAGTGCTAGCGGGGGGGCTCTGAAGACCCAGTACTTC.

This clonotype was observed at least ten times. The rearrangement joins TRBV5-1 to TRBJ1-1; D not resolved. Between the trimmed V and J ends, which lost 0 bases and 1 base, there was a span of 7 bases. The CDR3 runs to 14 residues. Germline values: CDR1 SGHRS, CDR2 YFSETQ. In DNA form, the CDR3 reads TGCGCCAGCAGCTTGGCTACCGCGAACACTGAAGCTTTCTTT. It translates to CASSLATANTEAFF.

The gene calls are TRBV4-2 and TRBJ2-2; TRBD2 matches at 8 bases. V shed 0 bases, J shed 5 bases, and the junction held 8 bases outside the gene matches. The CDR3 sequence is 17 residues long. The germline V gene has CDR1 LGHNA and CDR2 YNFKEQ. The CDR3 here is CASSQEATSGETGELFF. The CDR3 coding sequence is TGTGCCAGCAGCCAAGAAGCAACTAGCGGAGAGACCGGGGAGCTGTTTTTT.

This clonotype was observed a handful of times. J is TRBJ1-2 and V is TRBV2; 9 bases fit TRBD1. Trimming at V came to 6 bases and at J to 4 bases, leaving 9 bases not matched to a gene. This CDR3 has 15 residues. Looked up from germline, CDR1 is SNHLY and CDR2 is FYNNEI. The CDR3 nucleotides read TGTGCCAGCAGCTATAAGACAGGGGGGGTCTATGGCTACACCTTC. It is translated as CASSYKTGGVYGYTF. The whole variable domain, remainder taken from reference TRBV2 and TRBJ1-2, is EPEVTQTPSHQVTQMGQEVILRCVPISNHLYFYWYRQILGQKVEFLVSFYNNEISEKSEIFDDQFSVERPDGSNFTLKIRSTKLEDSAMYFCASSYKTGGVYGYTFGSGTRLTVV.

The table lists this clonotype with many counts. The rearrangement uses TRBV29-1 and TRBJ1-4; D may be TRBD1 (5 bases). Germline CDR1 and CDR2: SQVTM and ANQGSEA. Trimming pared 7 bases from V and 0 bases from J, leaving 12 bases between. CDR3 size: 14 residues. CDR3 protein: CSAFDRTTNEKLFF. DNA of the CDR3: TGCAGCGCCTTTGACAGAACAACTAATGAAAAACTGTTTTTT.

This clonotype has only a few counts. The chain is built from TRBV5-6 and TRBJ1-1; no clear D. CDR3 length: 13 residues. Germline loops: CDR1 SGHDT, CDR2 YYEEEE. V was trimmed by 2 bases and J by 1 base, leaving 6 bases between them. The CDR3 nucleotides are TGTGCCAGCAGCTTTGACTGGAACACTGAAGCTTTCTTT. Its translation: CASSFDWNTEAFF.

The rearrangement joins TRBV3-1 to TRBJ2-5; no clear D gene. Germline CDR1 reads LGHDT; CDR2 reads YNNKEL (reference sequence). The CDR3 contains 14 residues. The ends were cut back, 6 bases at V and 5 bases at J, with 16 bases in the middle. CDR3 in DNA: TGTGCCAGCAGTTTAAGGGCAGCTGGGGAGACCCAGTACTTC. It yields the protein CASSLRAAGETQYF.

At least ten counts were recorded for this clonotype. The chain has TRBV20-1 and TRBJ2-7; D call uncertain. Germline V CDR1 and CDR2: DFQATT, SNEGSKA (reference sequence). V gave up 6 bases and J gave up 3 bases, with 15 bases separating them. This CDR3 has 13 residues. The DNA of the CDR3 is TGCAGTGCGAGTCTTACAGAGATCTACGAGCAGTACTTC. Translated, it gives CSASLTEIYEQYF.

This clonotype occurred a few times. The chain has TRBV9 and TRBJ2-7, with TRBD1 identical over 12 bases. CDR1 and CDR2 (germline): SGDLS, YYNGEE. There are 15 residues in the CDR3. V lost 3 bases, J lost 7 bases, and 8 bases stayed unmatched. The CDR3 nucleotides are TGTGCCAGCAGCGAGGGACAGGGGGCAATCGGGGAGCAGTACTTC. It translates to CASSEGQGAIGEQYF. Together with reference TRBV9 and TRBJ2-7, the CDR3 gives the full variable domain: DSGVTQTPKHLITATGQRVTLRCSPRSGDLSVYWYQQSLDQGLQFLIQYYNGEERAKGNILERFSAQQFPDLHSELNLSSLELGDSALYFCASSEGQGAIGEQYFGPGTRLTVT.

This chain links TRBV10-3 with TRBJ2-7; D remains unclear. Germline CDR1 reads ENHRY; CDR2 reads SYGVKD. The CDR3 sequence is 12 residues long. With 6 bases removed from V and 0 bases from J, the gap between germline ends came to 6 bases. The CDR3 here is CAISDGSYEQYF. CDR3 sequence (DNA): TGTGCCATCAGCGACGGCTCCTACGAGCAGTACTTC.

The gene calls are TRBV7-2 and TRBJ1-3; no definite D call. The CDR3 length is 16 residues. The germline CDR1 and CDR2 sequences are SGHTA and FQGNSA. The ends were cut back, 5 bases at V and 0 bases at J, with 14 bases in the middle. The CDR3 DNA reads as TGTGCCAGCAGCACGTGGGCCTCGAGCTCTGGAAACACCATATATTTT. It yields the protein CASSTWASSSGNTIYF.

V usage is TRBV12-2 and J usage is TRBJ1-5; TRBD1 is taken as the D call from the table, unchecked against the DNA. TRBV12-2 is noted as a pseudogene. This CDR3 is 19 amino acids long. As DNA, the CDR3 is TGTGCAAGTCGCGCGGAGCGGACAGGGAAAGTATCAGGAAATCAGCCCCAGCATTTT. Translated: CASRAERTGKVSGNQPQHF.

The chain has TRBV20-1 and TRBJ2-7; D may be TRBD2 (6 bases). Trimming took 8 bases from V and 6 from J, leaving 20 bases between them. Germline loops: CDR1 DFQATT, CDR2 SNEGSKA (reference sequence). The CDR3 contains 13 residues. The CDR3 loop is CSKGRGPGSEQYF. The CDR3 DNA reads TGCAGTAAGGGGCGGGGCCCCGGCAGCGAGCAGTACTTC.

This clonotype was recorded a few times. This rearrangement joins TRBV27 to TRBJ2-1, with TRBD2 matching over 10 bases. CDR3 length: 15 amino acids. V shed 5 bases, J shed 8 bases, and the junction held 9 bases outside the gene matches. Germline V gene lookup returns CDR1 MNHEY and CDR2 SMNVEV (reference sequence). This CDR3 is CASSGVLAGAHEQFF. Written as DNA, the CDR3 is TGTGCCAGCAGTGGCGTCCTAGCGGGAGCGCATGAGCAGTTCTTC.

This sequence joins TRBV15 and TRBJ2-1; 7 nucleotides agree with TRBD2. Germline V gene sequence: CDR1 LNHNV, CDR2 YYDKDF (reference sequence). The V segment lost 0 bases and the J segment 15 bases; nucleotides outside the gene matches: 8. This CDR3 region has 13 residues. CDR3: CATSRDADLAAFF. CDR3 bases: TGTGCCACCAGCAGAGATGCGGACCTAGCGGCGTTCTTC.

This rearrangement joins TRBV10-3 to TRBJ2-1; 10 bases are a match to TRBD1. The CDR3 runs 17 residues. Per the germline V gene, CDR1 is ENHRY and CDR2 is SYGVKD. The J segment lost 6 bases and the V segment lost 2 bases, leaving 10 bases of the junction unmatched. CDR3 sequence: CAISEAPLRDRGNEQFF. The CDR3 nucleotides read TGTGCCATCAGTGAGGCCCCGCTTCGGGACAGGGGCAATGAGCAGTTCTTC.

The chain is built from TRBV20-1 and TRBJ2-5; 10 nucleotides agree with TRBD2. Germline lookup yields CDR1 DFQATT and CDR2 SNEGSKA (reference sequence). Unmatched junction bases numbered 6, after V lost 0 bases and J lost 5 bases. The CDR3 contains 15 residues. The CDR3 sequence is CSARERLAGFETQYF. CDR3 DNA sequence: TGCAGTGCTAGAGAGAGACTAGCGGGCTTCGAGACCCAGTACTTC.

This chain links TRBV5-1 with TRBJ2-1; D might be TRBD1 (5 bases). V lost 4 bases to trimming and J lost 0 bases, with 20 bases between them. The CDR3 totals 18 residues. Germline V gene lookup returns CDR1 SGHRS and CDR2 YFSETQ. The CDR3 nucleotides are TGCGCCAGCAGCACAGGATCTGAGGCGGCCAGCTCCTACAATGAGCAGTTCTTC. Translated: CASSTGSEAASSYNEQFF.

This clonotype was detected only a few times. This chain links TRBV6-2 or TRBV6-3 with TRBJ1-1; no clear D. The CDR3 is 13 residues long. Trimming removed 2 bases from V and 1 base from J, with 5 bases in between. Per the germline V gene, CDR1 is MNHEY and CDR2 is SVGEGT. The CDR3 nucleotides read TGTGCCAGCAGTTACCACGGGAACACTGAAGCTTTCTTT. It translates to CASSYHGNTEAFF.

This clonotype was counted between two and nine times. This chain connects TRBV7-9 to TRBJ2-4; no clear D. CDR3 length: 16 residues. Trimming took 3 bases from V and 3 from J, leaving 15 bases between them. The germline gives CDR1 SEHNR, CDR2 FQNEAQ (reference sequence). For the CDR3, the DNA is TGTGCCAGCAGCTTCTTGGACGGGTGGGGCAAAAACATTCAGTACTTC. Protein product: CASSFLDGWGKNIQYF.

The rearrangement links TRBV6-2 or TRBV6-3 to TRBJ2-7; 9 bases match TRBD1. This CDR3 region has 17 residues. Germline V gives CDR1 MNHEY, CDR2 SVGEGT. V dropped 8 bases and J dropped 2; count of bases not matched to a gene: 16. This CDR3 is CASGEPDRGLYTYEQYF. CDR3 bases: TGTGCCAGCGGGGAGCCGGACAGGGGTCTCTACACCTACGAGCAGTACTTC.

This chain connects TRBV20-1 to TRBJ2-7, with D maybe TRBD2 (5 bases). The CDR3 is 13 residues long. The germline gives CDR1 DFQATT, CDR2 SNEGSKA (reference sequence). The germline V and J ends were trimmed by 3 bases and 1 base, with 10 bases remaining between them. CDR3 residues: CSASGIGSYEQYF. The CDR3 bases are TGCAGTGCTAGCGGGATTGGTTCCTACGAGCAGTACTTC.